The 26 T cell receptor beta chains reported below all come from one sample, sequenced in a study of blood T cell repertoires in COVID-19. TCRdb keeps only in-frame clones here, not all; method: immunoSEQ multiplex PCR. The sample shows 150,000 to 200,000 clones, around nine tenths of them seen only once. What was sequenced was peripheral blood. All receptors derive from a man between 65 and 85 years old with acute or convalescent COVID-19.

This rearrangement joins TRBV10-3 to TRBJ2-7, with TRBD1 as a possible D gene (6 bases). The germline gives CDR1 ENHRY, CDR2 SYGVKD. The CDR3 sequence is 15 residues long. Trimming stripped 4 bases from V and 6 bases from J, with 19 bases between. In nucleotides, the CDR3 is TGTGCCATCAGTGTAAACAGGGTGACGGGATCCGAGCAGTACTTC. Protein: CAISVNRVTGSEQYF.

J is TRBJ2-1 and V is TRBV5-4; 9 nucleotides agree with TRBD2. The length of the CDR3 is 15 residues. Germline CDR1 reads SGHNT; CDR2 reads YYREEE (reference sequence). The ends lost 4 bases at V and 8 bases at J; junction bases unmatched: 10. The CDR3 protein is CASSHGGRAMDEQFF. CDR3 sequence (DNA): TGTGCCAGCAGCCACGGCGGGAGGGCCATGGATGAGCAGTTCTTC.

V is TRBV10-1 and J is TRBJ2-3, with 9 bases identical to TRBD2. V lost 3 bases to trimming and J lost 8 bases; unmatched junction nucleotides: 12. The CDR3 is made up of 16 amino acids. Germline V gene data show CDR1 as WNHNN and CDR2 as SYGVQD (reference sequence). This CDR3 reads CASSESRLAVRGTQYF. The CDR3 DNA is TGCGCCAGCAGTGAATCGCGACTAGCGGTCCGGGGTACGCAGTATTTT.

The chain recombines TRBV4-1 with TRBJ1-5, with D unclear. From germline, CDR1 is MGHRA and CDR2 YSYEKL. V was pared by 1 base and J by 3 bases, with 16 bases between. This CDR3 region has 17 residues. The CDR3 spells CASSQGYLSSINQPQHF. CDR3 coding DNA: TGCGCCAGCAGCCAAGGTTATCTATCGAGCATCAATCAGCCCCAGCATTTT.

This clone appeared a few times. This rearrangement joins TRBV5-4 to TRBJ1-2; a possible D gene is TRBD1 (6 bases). CDR3 length: 16 residues. Germline CDR1 SGHNT, CDR2 YYREEE (reference sequence). V was pared by 0 bases and J by 4 bases, with 16 bases between. CDR3 loop: CASSLGRQEFGYGYTF. CDR3 nucleotide sequence: TGTGCCAGCAGCTTGGGAAGACAGGAGTTTGGCTATGGCTACACCTTC.

V and J are TRBV27 and TRBJ1-2, with D possibly matching TRBD1 (6 bases). This CDR3 has 14 amino acids. V lost 4 bases to trimming and J lost 4 bases, with 13 bases between them. The germline V gene has CDR1 MNHEY and CDR2 SMNVEV (reference sequence). CDR3 amino acids: CASSSNRVSYGYTF. Here the CDR3 DNA reads TGTGCCAGCAGTTCAAACAGGGTGAGCTATGGCTACACCTTC.

The chain is built from TRBV6-7 and TRBJ1-2; TRBD1 matches 8 bases. TRBV6-7 is an ORF, with its function uncertain. J lost 5 bases, V lost 4 bases, and 9 bases had no gene match. CDR3 length equals 15 residues. CDR3: CASSFSGGGWYGYTF. DNA of the CDR3: TGTGCCAGCAGTTTTTCAGGGGGCGGGTGGTATGGCTACACCTTC.

The chain is built from TRBV10-3 and TRBJ2-7; possibly TRBD1 for D (6 bases). Trimming shortened V by 10 bases and J by 2 bases, and 15 bases separated the two germline ends. This CDR3 has 13 residues. Germline V gene lookup returns CDR1 ENHRY and CDR2 SYGVKD. CDR3 sequence: CANRQESTYEQYF. The CDR3, as DNA: TGTGCCAACCGACAGGAGAGCACCTACGAGCAGTACTTC.

J is TRBJ1-5 and V is TRBV6-5, with 9 bases matching TRBD1. The V and J ends lost 6 bases and 6 bases, in that order; junction bases with no gene match: 6. Germline V CDR1 and CDR2: MNHEY, SVGAGI. CDR3 length: 14 residues. CDR3 loop: CASSGTGKVQPQHF. DNA of the CDR3: TGTGCCAGCAGCGGGACAGGGAAGGTTCAGCCCCAGCATTTT.

The rearrangement uses TRBV23-1 and TRBJ2-1, with D possibly being TRBD1 (5 bases). TRBV23-1 is marked as an open reading frame, function uncertain. V was shortened by 4 bases and J by 8 bases, with 24 bases between the two germline ends. CDR3 length equals 17 residues. The CDR3 loop reads CASSPSYRDRRRDEQFF. CDR3 in DNA: TGCGCCAGCAGTCCCTCATATCGCGACAGAAGGAGAGATGAGCAGTTCTTC.

V is TRBV6-5 and J is TRBJ2-1, with a possible D match to TRBD2 (6 bases). The CDR3 consists of 15 residues. Between the trimmed V and J ends, which lost 0 bases and 10 bases, there was a span of 16 bases. The germline CDR1 and CDR2 sequences are MNHEY and SVGAGI. CDR3 nucleotide sequence: TGTGCCAGCAGTTACTCGAACGGGAGAGGTCGGGAGCAGTTCTTC. Translating it yields CASSYSNGRGREQFF.

The J gene is TRBJ1-3, the V gene TRBV28; 7 bases align to TRBD1. This CDR3 is built from 15 residues. The J segment lost 0 bases and the V segment lost 8 bases, leaving 7 bases of the junction unmatched. Germline V gene data show CDR1 as MDHEN and CDR2 as SYDVKM. The CDR3: CASRDSKNSGNTIYF. In DNA form, the CDR3 reads TGTGCCAGCCGGGACAGTAAAAACTCTGGAAACACCATATATTTT.

The chain joins TRBV5-1 to TRBJ2-5, with 8 bases fitting TRBD1. Per the germline V gene, CDR1 is SGHRS and CDR2 is YFSETQ. The CDR3 contains 14 residues. V was pared by 0 bases and J by 6 bases, with 4 bases of the junction left unmatched. The CDR3 DNA follows: TGCGCCAGCAGCTTGGCCCAGGGGGCGAAGACCCAGTACTTC. Its protein product is CASSLAQGAKTQYF.

The gene calls are TRBV5-4 and TRBJ2-1; 10 nucleotides align to TRBD2. The CDR3 loop spans 14 amino acids. Germline trimming cut 4 bases from V and 2 bases from J; bases unmatched to any gene: 0. In germline, CDR1 is SGHNT, CDR2 YYREEE (reference sequence). Written as DNA, the CDR3 is TGTGCCAGCAGCGGGACTAGCGCCTACAATGAGCAGTTCTTC. This gives the protein CASSGTSAYNEQFF.

The J gene is TRBJ1-2, the V gene TRBV7-9, with D perhaps matching TRBD1 (6 bases). Germline values: CDR1 SEHNR, CDR2 FQNEAQ (reference sequence). The CDR3 runs 14 residues. Trimming removed 1 base at V and 4 bases at J, with 10 bases between. The CDR3 reads CASSLGAGAYGYTF. For the CDR3, the DNA is TGTGCCAGCAGCTTAGGGGCAGGGGCCTATGGCTACACCTTC.

CDR3 bases: TGTGCCAGCGAAGCCCGACTAGCGGGCACAGATACGCAGTATTTT. Amino acid sequence: CASEARLAGTDTQYF. The chain is built from TRBV6-6 and TRBJ2-3; TRBD2 matches 9 bases. The germline CDR1 and CDR2 sequences are MNHNY and SVGAGI (reference sequence). J lost 1 base, V lost 8 bases, and 7 bases had no gene match. CDR3 length: 15 residues.

The chain links TRBV20-1 to TRBJ1-1; D not certain. In germline, CDR1 is DFQATT, CDR2 SNEGSKA (reference sequence). This CDR3 contains 11 residues. Trimming pared 3 bases from V and 3 bases from J, leaving 5 bases between. CDR3 in DNA: TGCAGTGCTAGGGAGCACACTGAAGCTTTCTTT. It is translated as CSAREHTEAFF.

The CDR3 nucleotides are TGTGCCAGCAGCTTACAGGGCCCTAACTATGGCTACACCTTC. It specifies CASSLQGPNYGYTF. The V and J genes are TRBV7-3 and TRBJ1-2; TRBD1 is a possible D gene (5 bases). Germline CDR1 and CDR2: SGHTA and FQGTGA. Trimming took 2 bases from V and 0 from J, leaving 7 bases between them. This CDR3 spans 14 amino acids.

The CDR3 reads CASSQDVALRFGQYF. The CDR3 nucleotides read TGCGCCAGCAGCCAAGATGTGGCACTACGATTTGGGCAGTACTTC. The rearrangement joins TRBV4-1 to TRBJ2-7; the D is unclear. The CDR3 spans 15 residues. Trimming shortened V by 0 bases and J by 9 bases, and 18 bases separated the two germline ends. Germline-derived CDR1 and CDR2 are MGHRA and YSYEKL.

This clone was seen a few times. The gene calls are TRBV4-1 and TRBJ1-6; D call uncertain. CDR3 length: 17 amino acids. Trimming pared 2 bases from V and 4 bases from J, leaving 15 bases between. Germline values: CDR1 MGHRA, CDR2 YSYEKL. CDR3 bases: TGCGCCAGCAGCCAAACGACCGAAGACTTTTATAATTCACCCCTCCACTTT. Translation: CASSQTTEDFYNSPLHF.

The rearrangement uses TRBV6-1 and TRBJ1-4; D is possibly TRBD1 (5 bases). The CDR3 totals 13 residues. Germline loops: CDR1 MNHNS, CDR2 SASEGT. Trimming took off 2 bases at V and 7 bases at J, with 8 bases between the two ends. This chain's CDR3 is CASSEQGGEKLFF. The CDR3 nucleotides are TGTGCCAGCAGTGAACAGGGTGGTGAAAAACTGTTTTTT.

In this sample, this clone turned up once. The chain joins TRBV21-1 to TRBJ2-1; TRBD1 is the table's D call and was not checked against the DNA. TRBV21-1 is deemed a pseudogene. The CDR3 covers 14 residues. DNA of the CDR3: TGTGCCAGCAGCCACGGAGGCAGGGGACATGAGCAGTTCTTC. It yields the protein CASSHGGRGHEQFF.

This clone has just one count. This chain joins TRBV27 and TRBJ2-3; a weak D match, TRBD2 (6 bases). Trimming removed 0 bases at V and 2 bases at J, with 21 bases between. Germline V gives CDR1 MNHEY, CDR2 SMNVEV (reference sequence). The CDR3 has 19 residues. CDR3 sequence: CASSLSGRGPETFTDTQYF. DNA of the CDR3: TGTGCCAGCAGTTTATCGGGGCGGGGACCAGAGACCTTCACAGATACGCAGTATTTT.

The genes are TRBV7-2 and TRBJ1-5; 10 nucleotides align to TRBD1. V trimming: 5 bases; J trimming: 2 bases; junction bases outside the gene matches: 3. The CDR3 totals 15 residues. Germline lookup yields CDR1 SGHTA and CDR2 FQGNSA. Written as DNA, the CDR3 is TGTGCCAGCAGCCCCGGGACAGGGGGCAATCAGCCCCAGCATTTT. Translation: CASSPGTGGNQPQHF.

The V call is TRBV2, the J call TRBJ2-7; TRBD1 matches 10 bases. The V gene's germline CDR1 is SNHLY and CDR2 FYNNEI. The V and J ends lost 8 bases and 4 bases, in that order; junction bases with no gene match: 11. The CDR3 spans 15 residues. The CDR3 loop reads CASQISRQGAYEQYF. In nucleotides, the CDR3 is TGTGCCAGCCAAATCTCCCGACAGGGGGCGTACGAGCAGTACTTC.

The rearrangement links TRBV27 to TRBJ1-5; 10 bases line up with TRBD1. Germline CDR1 reads MNHEY; CDR2 reads SMNVEV (reference sequence). V dropped 5 bases and J dropped 5; count of bases not matched to a gene: 9. The CDR3 covers 16 residues. CDR3 DNA: TGTGCCAGCAGTAAACGCATCGGGACAGGGGATCAGCCCCAGCATTTT. Amino acids: CASSKRIGTGDQPQHF.